One sample yielded the 8 T cell receptor beta chains listed below, sequenced in a study of long-term antiretroviral therapy in people with HIV. The assay used was immunoSEQ (version v3.0), run at survey level. Clones were sequenced by immunoSEQ multiplex PCR, and TCRdb holds only the in-frame ones, with some missing. The data contain about 22,000 clones, roughly 80% of them singletons. The sample in question was unsorted PBMCs, obtained 1.6 years after starting antiretroviral therapy. Receptors originate from a man aged 35 to 55 with HIV.

V gene TRBV4-1 combines with J gene TRBJ2-3, with 8 bases aligning to TRBD1. The J segment lost 4 bases and the V segment lost 1 base, leaving 4 bases of the junction unmatched. The CDR3 loop spans 15 amino acids. Germline lookup yields CDR1 MGHRA and CDR2 YSYEKL. The CDR3 DNA follows: TGCGCCAGCAGCCAAGCTGACAGGGGTCCAGATACGCAGTATTTT. Amino acids: CASSQADRGPDTQYF.

This chain links TRBV19 with TRBJ2-2; 12 bases are shared with TRBD2. Germline lookup yields CDR1 LNHDA and CDR2 SQIVND (reference sequence). The CDR3 length is 16 residues. The V gene end was trimmed by 5 bases and the J gene end by 5 bases; junction bases not matched to a gene: 6. CDR3 bases: TGTGCCAGTAGTTCGCTAGCGGGGGGGCGAACCGGGGAGCTGTTTTTT. This sequence encodes CASSSLAGGRTGELFF.

The rearrangement uses TRBV7-9 and TRBJ2-3, with unresolved D. Germline V gives CDR1 SEHNR, CDR2 FQNEAQ (reference sequence). V was shortened by 4 bases and J by 1 base, with 6 bases between the two germline ends. This CDR3 comprises 13 residues. The CDR3 loop reads CASSYDGTDTQYF. CDR3 bases: TGTGCCAGCAGCTACGACGGCACAGATACGCAGTATTTT.

The V call is TRBV5-3, the J call TRBJ2-7; TRBD1 might be the D (5 bases). TRBV5-3 is an ORF, and what it does is uncertain. Trimming pared 0 bases from V and 5 bases from J, leaving 18 bases between. The CDR3 is made up of 16 amino acids. CDR3 loop: CARSLAWGLWGDEQYF. The CDR3 DNA is TGTGCCAGAAGCTTGGCCTGGGGCCTTTGGGGCGACGAGCAGTACTTC.

This clone was counted a few times. This chain uses TRBV4-2 with TRBJ2-1, with TRBD2 matching 15 bases. V gave up 4 bases and J gave up 4 bases; unmatched junction bases: 11. This CDR3 is built from 19 residues. CDR1 is LGHNA, CDR2 YNFKEQ, per germline. Written as DNA, the CDR3 is TGTGCCAGCAGCCGCCGGCTCGGACTAGCGGGAGGGGATTACAATGAGCAGTTCTTC. Protein: CASSRRLGLAGGDYNEQFF.

The chain combines TRBV7-9 with TRBJ1-3; maybe TRBD1 (6 bases). This CDR3 spans 17 amino acids. V gave up 4 bases and J gave up 3 bases, with 19 bases separating them. Germline V lookup: CDR1 SEHNR, CDR2 FQNEAQ (reference sequence). CDR3 amino acids: CASSSYPGATSGNTIYF. CDR3 nucleotides: TGTGCCAGCAGCTCCTACCCAGGGGCGACTAGTGGAAACACCATATATTTT.

The rearrangement joins TRBV28 to TRBJ1-2; TRBD1 might be the D (5 bases). The germline gives CDR1 MDHEN, CDR2 SYDVKM. This CDR3 has 13 amino acids. V was clipped by 5 bases and J by 4 bases, with 11 bases between them. For the CDR3, the DNA is TGTGCCAGCAGTCCGCCCGACAGCTATGGCTACACCTTC. Its protein product is CASSPPDSYGYTF.

The V and J genes are TRBV6-5 and TRBJ2-7, with 7 bases that match TRBD1. This CDR3 spans 13 amino acids. V shed 6 bases, J shed 3 bases, and the junction held 5 bases outside the gene matches. CDR1 is MNHEY and CDR2 is SVGAGI in the germline V gene. The DNA for the CDR3 is TGTGCCAGCAGGTCCGGGACAGACTACGAGCAGTACTTC. The encoded protein is CASRSGTDYEQYF.